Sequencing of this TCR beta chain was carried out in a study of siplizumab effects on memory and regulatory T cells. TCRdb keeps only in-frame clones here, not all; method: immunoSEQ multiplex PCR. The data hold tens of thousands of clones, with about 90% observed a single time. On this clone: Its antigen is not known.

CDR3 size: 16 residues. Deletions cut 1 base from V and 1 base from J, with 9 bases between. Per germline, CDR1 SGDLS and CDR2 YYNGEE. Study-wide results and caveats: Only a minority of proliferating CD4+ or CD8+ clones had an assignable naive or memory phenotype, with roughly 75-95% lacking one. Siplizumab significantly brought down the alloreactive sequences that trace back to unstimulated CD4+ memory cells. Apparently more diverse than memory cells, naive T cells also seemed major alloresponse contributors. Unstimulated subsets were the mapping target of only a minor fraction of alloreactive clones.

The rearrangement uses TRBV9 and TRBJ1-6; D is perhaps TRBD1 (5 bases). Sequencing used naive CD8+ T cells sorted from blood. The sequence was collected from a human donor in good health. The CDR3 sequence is CASSVSGGSYNSPLHF. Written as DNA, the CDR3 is TGTGCCAGCAGCGTATCCGGGGGATCCTATAATTCACCCCTCCACTTT.